Listed below are T cell receptor beta chains from one sample, sequenced in a study of cytomegalovirus exposure and HLA in healthy donors. Using immunoSEQ multiplex PCR, the repertoire was profiled, and TCRdb retains in-frame clones only, with some absent. Among 150,000 to 200,000 clones listed, roughly 73% were seen once. Sequencing input: PBMCs. These TCRs come from a female donor in good health and CMV-seronegative. Both conserved end residues are part of each CDR3. D genes are given only for firm matches. Size is stated for part of the rows, as once, few or many counts, or as a class when the clone is expanded.

>TRBV6-5|.|TRBJ2-1|.
TGTGCCAGCAGCCGCCGACAGGGGAGGGTCAATGAGCAGTTCTTC
CASSRRQGRVNEQFF
>TRBV21-1|once|TRBJ2-7|.
TGTGCCAGCACATTAGGCCGGAACAGGTACTACGAGCAGTACTTC
CASTLGRNRYYEQYF
>TRBV18|.|TRBJ2-7|.
TGTGCCAGCTCACCACCCCAACAGTACTACGAGCAGTACTTC
CASSPPQQYYEQYF
>TRBV10-3|.|TRBJ1-1|TRBD1
TGTGCCATCAGTGAGGCACCACCCGGGACAGGGGGAACTGAAGCTTTCTTT
CAISEAPPGTGGTEAFF
>TRBV19|.|TRBJ1-2|.
TGTGCCAGTAGTACCGACAGGGGCTACACCTTC
CASSTDRGYTF
>TRBV25-1|.|TRBJ1-6|TRBD1
TGTGCCAGCACCGGACAGGGCAGCTCCTATAATTCACCCCTCCACTTT
CASTGQGSSYNSPLHF
>TRBV18|.|TRBJ1-3|.
TGTGCCAGCTCACCTTTCACTACGGCAGGAAACACCATATATTTT
CASSPFTTAGNTIYF
>TRBV4-3|once|TRBJ2-3|TRBD2
TGCGCCAGCAGCCAAGATAGTAGCGGGCGATTTACGCAGTATTTT
CASSQDSSGRFTQYF
>TRBV19|few|TRBJ2-5|TRBD1
TGTGCCAGTAGTATCTTCTGGACAGGACAAGAGACCCAGTACTTC
CASSIFWTGQETQYF
>TRBV29-1|.|TRBJ1-1|.
TGCAGCGCCACGACAGTAAGGAACACTGAAGCTTTCTTT
CSATTVRNTEAFF
>TRBV19|once|TRBJ2-3|TRBD2
TGTGCCAGTAGTAGGACTAGCGGGAGAACAGATACGCAGTATTTT
CASSRTSGRTDTQYF
>TRBV5-1|.|TRBJ1-1|TRBD1
TGCGCCAGCAGCTTGGTCGAGGGGGCCGCCACTGAAGCTTTCTTT
CASSLVEGAATEAFF
>TRBV7-8|.|TRBJ1-6|.
TGTGCCAGCAGCCTAGGGGTAGGACAAGGTTCACCCCTCCACTTT
CASSLGVGQGSPLHF
>TRBV7-8|.|TRBJ1-3|TRBD1
TGTGCCAGCAGCGGGATCGGGACAGCAGTTTCTGGAAACACCATATATTTT
CASSGIGTAVSGNTIYF
>TRBV6-5|.|TRBJ2-3|.
TGTGCCAGCAGTACCGACCGGGAGCTTGATACGCAGTATTTT
CASSTDRELDTQYF
>TRBV5-1|.|TRBJ2-1|TRBD2
TGCGCCAGCAGCCAGGGACTAGCGGGGGAGGGTGAGCAGTTCTTC
CASSQGLAGEGEQFF